The 22 T cell receptor beta chains listed next were all sequenced from one sample in a study of cytomegalovirus exposure and HLA in healthy donors. The PCR made use of 60 Vbeta and 13 Jbeta primers. The repertoire was sequenced with immunoSEQ multiplex PCR; TCRdb's copy has only in-frame clones and lacks some. Of a few hundred thousand clones in the sample, about 90% were seen once. Specimen: PBMCs. The receptors were sampled from a girl aged 2 to 9 in good health and CMV-seronegative.

The chain employs TRBV6-5 and TRBJ2-7; possibly TRBD2 for D (6 bases). The germline gives CDR1 MNHEY, CDR2 SVGAGI. CDR3 length: 15 amino acids. The V end lost 6 bases, the J end lost 2 bases, and 17 bases lay between the germline ends. The CDR3 nucleotides read TGTGCCAGCAGCCGATTTCCGGGGGAAACCTACGAGCAGTACTTC. This encodes CASSRFPGETYEQYF.

The genes are TRBV28 and TRBJ2-3, with a possible D match to TRBD2 (6 bases). Trimming left V 7 bases short and J 2 bases short, with 13 bases between. This CDR3 region has 14 residues. Germline V gene lookup returns CDR1 MDHEN and CDR2 SYDVKM. The CDR3 DNA reads as TGTGCCAGCACACGGGGGACCCCCACAGATACGCAGTATTTT. Encoded protein: CASTRGTPTDTQYF.

The chain combines TRBV13 with TRBJ2-5; 7 bases align to TRBD2. The CDR3 totals 15 residues. CDR1 is PRHDT and CDR2 is FYEKMQ in the germline V gene (reference sequence). V shed 2 bases and J 4 bases; nucleotides not matched to a gene: 7. The CDR3 bases are TGTGCCAGCAGCTTATCGGGGGGTTTTTTAGAGACCCAGTACTTC. Protein product: CASSLSGGFLETQYF.

V usage is TRBV27 and J usage is TRBJ1-3; the match to TRBD1 covers 7 bases. V lost 6 bases, J lost 2 bases, and 4 bases stayed unmatched. The CDR3 has 14 amino acids. Germline CDR1 and CDR2: MNHEY and SMNVEV (reference sequence). The CDR3 loop is CASSVTGAGNTIYF. As DNA, the CDR3 is TGTGCCAGCAGCGTTACAGGGGCTGGAAACACCATATATTTT.

The chain links TRBV7-2 to TRBJ2-5; D is undetermined. The CDR3 consists of 15 residues. Germline CDR1 is SGHTA and CDR2 is FQGNSA. Trimming stripped 5 bases from V and 4 bases from J, with 17 bases between. The CDR3 region has the DNA TGTGCCAGCAGCCCCTCGGTCAGCGTAGGAGAGACCCAGTACTTC. Its translation: CASSPSVSVGETQYF.

This chain uses TRBV4-1 with TRBJ1-1, with 8 positions matching TRBD1. Germline V lookup: CDR1 MGHRA, CDR2 YSYEKL. This CDR3 contains 14 residues. J was trimmed by 6 bases and V by 0 bases; bases with no gene match: 3. This chain's CDR3 is CASSQEQGAAEAFF. The CDR3, as DNA: TGCGCCAGCAGCCAAGAGCAGGGGGCGGCTGAAGCTTTCTTT.

The chain has TRBV6-5 and TRBJ1-1, with D possibly being TRBD1 (6 bases). Germline CDR1 reads MNHEY; CDR2 reads SVGAGI. This CDR3 region has 16 residues. V dropped 0 bases and J dropped 3 bases, with 14 bases sitting between them. As DNA, the CDR3 is TGTGCCAGCAGTTACTCGGCCCAGGGGAGGGACACTGAAGCTTTCTTT. The encoded protein is CASSYSAQGRDTEAFF.

The chain recombines TRBV5-6 with TRBJ2-1; no clear D. Germline values: CDR1 SGHDT, CDR2 YYEEEE. V shed 4 bases and J shed 6 bases, with 8 bases lying between them. This CDR3 region has 12 residues. Here the CDR3 reads CASSPWSNEQFF. The CDR3 coding sequence is TGTGCCAGCAGCCCCTGGAGCAATGAGCAGTTCTTC.

Comment on this clone: Additional DNA sequences in this sample encode the identical CDR3. J is TRBJ1-1 and V is TRBV30; D not certain. Germline CDR1 reads GTSNPN; CDR2 reads SVGIG (reference sequence). The CDR3 has 12 amino acids. V shed 3 bases and J shed 4 bases, with 9 bases lying between them. CDR3 loop: CAWRSSGTEAFF. CDR3 bases: TGTGCCTGGAGGTCGAGTGGCACTGAAGCTTTCTTT.

The rearrangement links TRBV5-1 to TRBJ2-5, with 14 bases lining up with TRBD2. The J call could be wrong; TRBJ2-7 is a better fit for the DNA end. Germline loops: CDR1 SGHRS, CDR2 YFSETQ. The CDR3 sequence is 17 residues long. The CDR3: CASSLVPGLAGDYEQYF. The DNA of the CDR3 is TGCGCCAGCAGCTTGGTCCCGGGACTAGCGGGAGACTACGAGCAGTACTTC.

This chain uses TRBV4-2 with TRBJ2-1; 8 bases match TRBD2. V was clipped by 1 base and J by 5 bases; unmatched bases: 4. Germline V gene data show CDR1 as LGHNA and CDR2 as YNFKEQ. The CDR3 totals 15 residues. CDR3 region: CASSQVAGTHNEQFF. DNA for the CDR3: TGTGCCAGCAGCCAAGTAGCGGGGACGCACAATGAGCAGTTCTTC.

The V call is TRBV28, the J call TRBJ1-5, with TRBD1 identical over 8 bases. CDR3 length: 15 residues. After removal of 2 bases from V and 1 base from J, the junction contained 1 base not matched to a gene. CDR1 and CDR2 from the germline V gene are MDHEN and SYDVKM. CDR3 sequence: CASSLNRGSNQPQHF. The CDR3 DNA sequence: TGTGCCAGCAGTTTAAACAGGGGGAGCAATCAGCCCCAGCATTTT.

About this clone: The junction does not match germline at one end; this may be a read error. V is TRBV5-1 and J is TRBJ2-7, with 7 bases identical to TRBD1. Germline CDR1 is SGHRS and CDR2 is YFSETQ. The CDR3 loop spans 15 amino acids. CDR3 DNA: TGCGCCAGCAGCTTGAACACCGGGACAGAGTACGCGCAGTACTTC. Its protein is CASSLNTGTEYAQYF.

The V call is TRBV7-8, the J call TRBJ1-1; 11 positions match TRBD1. Germline V gives CDR1 SGHVS, CDR2 FQNEAQ. Unmatched junction bases numbered 3, after V lost 5 bases and J lost 4 bases. This CDR3 is built from 14 residues. In nucleotides, the CDR3 is TGTGCCAGCAGCCCAGGGACAGGGGGCACTGAAGCTTTCTTT. It encodes CASSPGTGGTEAFF.

The rearrangement uses TRBV19 and TRBJ2-7, with 9 bases aligning to TRBD2. Germline V gene data show CDR1 as LNHDA and CDR2 as SQIVND (reference sequence). Trimming cost V 3 bases and J 2 bases; bases outside gene matches: 5. The CDR3 has 15 residues. The CDR3 protein is CASSMSSGGAYEQYF. CDR3 nucleotide sequence: TGTGCCAGTAGTATGAGTAGCGGGGGTGCCTACGAGCAGTACTTC.

This clone has a handful of counts. The chain combines TRBV13 with TRBJ1-2, with D possibly matching TRBD1 (6 bases). Germline-derived CDR1 and CDR2 are PRHDT and FYEKMQ (reference sequence). CDR3 length equals 16 residues. Trimming pared 5 bases from V and 4 bases from J, leaving 20 bases between. The CDR3 protein is CASSARPQAGAYGYTF. The DNA of the CDR3 is TGTGCCAGCAGCGCTAGGCCCCAGGCAGGGGCCTATGGCTACACCTTC. The entire variable domain, with the rest obtained from reference TRBV13 and TRBJ1-2, is as follows: AAGVIQSPRHLIKEKRETATLKCYPIPRHDTVYWYQQGPGQDPQFLISFYEKMQSDKGSIPDRFSAQQFSDYHSELNMSSLELGDSALYFCASSARPQAGAYGYTFGSGTRLTVV.

This chain joins TRBV7-2 and TRBJ2-3; TRBD2 agrees at 7 bases. CDR1 and CDR2 (germline): SGHTA, FQGNSA. This CDR3 has 13 residues. V was pared by 8 bases and J by 6 bases, with 8 bases of the junction left unmatched. The CDR3, as DNA: TGTGCCAGCTGGGGCGGGAGTTTTGATACGCAGTATTTT. Translated: CASWGGSFDTQYF.

The V gene is TRBV5-6, the J gene TRBJ2-7; 7 bases are a match to TRBD1. V shed 3 bases and J 5 bases; nucleotides not matched to a gene: 8. The CDR3 covers 14 residues. Germline V gives CDR1 SGHDT, CDR2 YYEEEE. The CDR3 DNA reads TGTGCCAGCAGCTGGGGACAGTTAACCGACGAGCAGTACTTC. Translated: CASSWGQLTDEQYF.

This clone was detected only once. V usage is TRBV5-6 and J usage is TRBJ2-5; D might be TRBD1 (6 bases). Germline lookup yields CDR1 SGHDT and CDR2 YYEEEE. The CDR3 has 16 residues. The V end was cut by 1 base, the J end by 4 bases, with 17 bases between. DNA of the CDR3: TGTGCCAGCAGCTTGATTTGGCAGGGGATGGGAGAGACCCAGTACTTC. This encodes CASSLIWQGMGETQYF.

The chain recombines TRBV5-6 with TRBJ1-1; a possible D gene is TRBD1 (6 bases). V gave up 2 bases and J gave up 1 base, with 9 bases separating them. Germline V gene data show CDR1 as SGHDT and CDR2 as YYEEEE. The CDR3 loop spans 14 amino acids. The CDR3 protein is CASSFGGRNTEAFF. The CDR3, as DNA: TGTGCCAGCAGCTTCGGGGGGCGGAACACTGAAGCTTTCTTT.

In DNA, the CDR3 is TGTGCCAGCTCCCCCTCCTCTAGCGAGCAGTACTTC. Translating gives CASSPSSSEQYF. The chain combines TRBV18 with TRBJ2-7; D is ambiguous. The germline V gene has CDR1 KGHSH and CDR2 LQKENI. This CDR3 has 12 amino acids. The V end was cut by 6 bases, the J end by 6 bases, with 12 bases between.

As for this clone: This sample includes further DNA sequences coding for the same CDR3. The chain joins TRBV27 to TRBJ1-5; D gene ambiguous. V lost 3 bases and J lost 2, with 5 bases in between. Germline V gene data show CDR1 as MNHEY and CDR2 as SMNVEV (reference sequence). CDR3 length: 13 amino acids. The CDR3: CASSLQGNQPQHF. The CDR3 coding sequence is TGTGCCAGCAGTTTGCAGGGCAATCAGCCCCAGCATTTT.